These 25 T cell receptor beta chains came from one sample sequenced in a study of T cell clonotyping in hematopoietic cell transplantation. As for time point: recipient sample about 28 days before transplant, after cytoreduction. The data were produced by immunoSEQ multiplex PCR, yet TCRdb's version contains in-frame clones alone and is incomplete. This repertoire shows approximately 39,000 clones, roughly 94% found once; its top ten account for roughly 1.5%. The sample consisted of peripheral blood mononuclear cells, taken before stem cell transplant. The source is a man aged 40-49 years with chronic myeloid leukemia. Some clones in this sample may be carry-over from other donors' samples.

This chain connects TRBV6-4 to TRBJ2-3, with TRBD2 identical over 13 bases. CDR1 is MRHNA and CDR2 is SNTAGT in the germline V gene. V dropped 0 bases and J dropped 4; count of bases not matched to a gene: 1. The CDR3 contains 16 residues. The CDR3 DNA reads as TGTGCCAGCAGTGACTCGACTAGCGGGGGGTCAGATACGCAGTATTTT. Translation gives CASSDSTSGGSDTQYF.

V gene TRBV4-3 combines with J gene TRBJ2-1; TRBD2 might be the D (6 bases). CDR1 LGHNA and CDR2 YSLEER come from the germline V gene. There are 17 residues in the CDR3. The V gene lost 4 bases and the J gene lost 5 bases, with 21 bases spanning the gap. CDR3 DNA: TGCGCCAGCAGCCTAGGAGGGACTGGGGGATGGGACAATGAGCAGTTCTTC. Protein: CASSLGGTGGWDNEQFF.

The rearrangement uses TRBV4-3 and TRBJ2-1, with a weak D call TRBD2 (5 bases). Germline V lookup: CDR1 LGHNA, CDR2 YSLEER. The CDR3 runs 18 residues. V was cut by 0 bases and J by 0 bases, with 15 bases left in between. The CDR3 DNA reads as TGCGCCAGCAGCCAAGATCGAAGGTTAGGGAGCTCCTACAATGAGCAGTTCTTC. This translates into CASSQDRRLGSSYNEQFF.

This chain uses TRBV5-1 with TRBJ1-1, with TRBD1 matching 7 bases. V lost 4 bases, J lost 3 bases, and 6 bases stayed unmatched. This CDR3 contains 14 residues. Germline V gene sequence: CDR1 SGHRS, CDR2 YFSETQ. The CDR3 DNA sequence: TGCGCCAGCAGCGTGACAGGGCAGGACACTGAAGCTTTCTTT. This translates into CASSVTGQDTEAFF.

CDR3 sequence (DNA): TGTGCCAGCAGCGTAGGGGTCGGAGGAGCTAACTATGGCTACACCTTC. It codes for CASSVGVGGANYGYTF. This rearrangement joins TRBV9 to TRBJ1-2; D not certain. There are 16 residues in the CDR3. V lost 0 bases and J lost 0, with 12 bases in between. Germline CDR1 SGDLS, CDR2 YYNGEE.

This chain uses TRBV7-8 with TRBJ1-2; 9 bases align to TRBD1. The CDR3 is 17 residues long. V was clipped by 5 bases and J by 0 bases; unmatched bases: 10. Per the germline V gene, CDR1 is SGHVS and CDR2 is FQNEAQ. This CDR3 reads CASSPGQGWETNYGYTF. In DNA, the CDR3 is TGTGCCAGCAGCCCGGGACAGGGATGGGAGACTAACTATGGCTACACCTTC.

The CDR3 reads CATSTGLSNQPQHF. The CDR3 nucleotides read TGTGCCACCTCGACAGGGTTAAGCAATCAGCCCCAGCATTTT. The V gene is TRBV6-5, the J gene TRBJ1-5; 7 nucleotides agree with TRBD1. Germline-derived CDR1 and CDR2 are MNHEY and SVGAGI. This CDR3 comprises 14 residues. V shed 10 bases, J shed 1 base, and the junction held 7 bases outside the gene matches.

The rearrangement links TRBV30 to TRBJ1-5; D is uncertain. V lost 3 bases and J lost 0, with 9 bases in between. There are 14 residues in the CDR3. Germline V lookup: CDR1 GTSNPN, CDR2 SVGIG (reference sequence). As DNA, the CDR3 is TGTGCCTGGAGGAAAGGGCTTAGCAATCAGCCCCAGCATTTT. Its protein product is CAWRKGLSNQPQHF.

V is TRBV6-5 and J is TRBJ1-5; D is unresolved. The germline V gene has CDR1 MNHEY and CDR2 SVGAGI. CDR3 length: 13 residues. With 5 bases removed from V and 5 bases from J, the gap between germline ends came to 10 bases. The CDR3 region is CASSPGGDQPQHF. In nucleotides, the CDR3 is TGTGCCAGCAGTCCAGGCGGGGATCAGCCCCAGCATTTT.

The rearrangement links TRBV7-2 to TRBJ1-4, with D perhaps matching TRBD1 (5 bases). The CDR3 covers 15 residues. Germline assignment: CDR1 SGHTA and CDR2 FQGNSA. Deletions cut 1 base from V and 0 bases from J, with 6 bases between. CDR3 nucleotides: TGTGCCAGCAGCTTAGGGGGCCCAACTAATGAAAAACTGTTTTTT. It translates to CASSLGGPTNEKLFF.

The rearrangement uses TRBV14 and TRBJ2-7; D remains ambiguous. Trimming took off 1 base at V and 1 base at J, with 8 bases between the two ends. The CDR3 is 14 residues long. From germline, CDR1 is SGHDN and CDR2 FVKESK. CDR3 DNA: TGTGCCAGCAGCCAAGTAACGGGTTCCTACGAGCAGTACTTC. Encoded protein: CASSQVTGSYEQYF.

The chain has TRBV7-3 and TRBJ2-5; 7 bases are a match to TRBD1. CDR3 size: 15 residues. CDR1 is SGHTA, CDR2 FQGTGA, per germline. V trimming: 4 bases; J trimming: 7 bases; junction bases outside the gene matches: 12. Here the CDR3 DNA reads TGTGCCAGCAGCTCCCGGACAGGCCCCGGGGTGACCCAGTACTTC. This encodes CASSSRTGPGVTQYF.

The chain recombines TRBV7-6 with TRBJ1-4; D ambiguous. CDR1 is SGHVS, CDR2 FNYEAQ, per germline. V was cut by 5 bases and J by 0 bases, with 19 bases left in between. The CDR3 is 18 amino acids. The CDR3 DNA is TGTGCCAGCAGCAGTCACTTATGTTGCATCCCAACTAATGAAAAACTGTTTTTT. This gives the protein CASSSHLCCIPTNEKLFF.

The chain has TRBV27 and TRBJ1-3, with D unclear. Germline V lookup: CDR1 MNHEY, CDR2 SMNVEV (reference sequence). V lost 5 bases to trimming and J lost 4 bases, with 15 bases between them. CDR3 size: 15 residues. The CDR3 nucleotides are TGTGCCAGCAGTCCCGGTGCCTTCAGGGGAAACACCATATATTTT. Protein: CASSPGAFRGNTIYF.

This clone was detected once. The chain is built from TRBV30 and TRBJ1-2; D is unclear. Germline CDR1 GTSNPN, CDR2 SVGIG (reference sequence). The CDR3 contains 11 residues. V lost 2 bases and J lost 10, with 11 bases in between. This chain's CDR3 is CAWSRERTYTF. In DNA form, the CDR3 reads TGTGCCTGGAGTCGTGAGAGGACCTACACCTTC.

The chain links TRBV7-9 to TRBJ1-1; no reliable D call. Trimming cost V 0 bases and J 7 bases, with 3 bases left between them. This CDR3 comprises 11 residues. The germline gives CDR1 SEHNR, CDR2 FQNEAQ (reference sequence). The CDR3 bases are TGTGCCAGCAGCTTAGCCCTTGAAGCTTTCTTT. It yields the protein CASSLALEAFF.

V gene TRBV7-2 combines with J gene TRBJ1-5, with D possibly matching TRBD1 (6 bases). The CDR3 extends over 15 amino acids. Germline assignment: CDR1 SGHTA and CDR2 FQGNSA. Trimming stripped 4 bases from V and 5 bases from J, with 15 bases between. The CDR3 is CASSSLGGRHQPQHF. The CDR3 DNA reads TGTGCCAGCAGCTCTTTGGGGGGCAGACATCAGCCCCAGCATTTT.

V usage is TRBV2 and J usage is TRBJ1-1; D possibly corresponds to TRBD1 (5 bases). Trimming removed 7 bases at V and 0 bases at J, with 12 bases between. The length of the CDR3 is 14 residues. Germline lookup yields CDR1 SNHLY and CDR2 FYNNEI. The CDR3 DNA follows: TGTGCCAGCAACAGGCAAGGGATGAACACTGAAGCTTTCTTT. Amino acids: CASNRQGMNTEAFF.

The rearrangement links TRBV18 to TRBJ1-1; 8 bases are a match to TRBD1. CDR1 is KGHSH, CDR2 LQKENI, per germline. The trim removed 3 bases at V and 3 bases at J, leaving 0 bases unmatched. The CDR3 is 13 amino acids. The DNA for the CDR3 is TGTGCCAGCTCACCGGACAGGGACACTGAAGCTTTCTTT. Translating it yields CASSPDRDTEAFF. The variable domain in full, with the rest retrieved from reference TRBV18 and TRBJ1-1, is NAGVMQNPRHLVRRRGQEARLRCSPMKGHSHVYWYRQLPEEGLKFMVYLQKENIIDESGMPKERFSAEFPKEGPSILRIQQVVRGDSAAYFCASSPDRDTEAFFGQGTRLTVV.

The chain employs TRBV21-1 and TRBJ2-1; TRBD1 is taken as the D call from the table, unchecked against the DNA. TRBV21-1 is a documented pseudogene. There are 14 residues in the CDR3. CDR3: CASTPGQGNNEQFF. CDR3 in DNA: TGTGCCAGCACCCCGGGACAGGGGAACAATGAGCAGTTCTTC.

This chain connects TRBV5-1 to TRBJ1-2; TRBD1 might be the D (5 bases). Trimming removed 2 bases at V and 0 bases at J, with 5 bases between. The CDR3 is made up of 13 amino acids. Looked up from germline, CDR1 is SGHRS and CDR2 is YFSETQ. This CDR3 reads CASSLQANYGYTF. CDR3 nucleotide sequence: TGCGCCAGCAGCTTACAGGCTAACTATGGCTACACCTTC.

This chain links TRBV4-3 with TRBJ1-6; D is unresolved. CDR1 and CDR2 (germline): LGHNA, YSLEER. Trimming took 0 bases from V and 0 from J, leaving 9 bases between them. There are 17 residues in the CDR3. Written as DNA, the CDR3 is TGCGCCAGCAGCCAAGATTTAGGTAGCTCCTATAATTCACCCCTCCACTTT. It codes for CASSQDLGSSYNSPLHF.

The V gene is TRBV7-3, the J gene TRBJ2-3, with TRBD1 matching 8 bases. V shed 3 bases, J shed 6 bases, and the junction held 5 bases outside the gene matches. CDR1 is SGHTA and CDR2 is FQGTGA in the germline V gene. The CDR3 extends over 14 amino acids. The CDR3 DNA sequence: TGTGCCAGCAGCTTCCGACAGGGGCCGGATACGCAGTATTTT. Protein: CASSFRQGPDTQYF.

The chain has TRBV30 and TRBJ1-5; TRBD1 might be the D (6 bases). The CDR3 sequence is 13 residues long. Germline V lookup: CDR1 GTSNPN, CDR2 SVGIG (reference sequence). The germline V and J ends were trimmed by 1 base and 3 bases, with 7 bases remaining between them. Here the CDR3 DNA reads TGTGCCTGGAGTGGGGGGCCCAATCAGCCCCAGCATTTT. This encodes CAWSGGPNQPQHF.

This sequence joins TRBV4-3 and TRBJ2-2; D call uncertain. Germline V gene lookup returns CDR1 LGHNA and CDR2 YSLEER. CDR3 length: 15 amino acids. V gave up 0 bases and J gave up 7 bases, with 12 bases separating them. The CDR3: CASSQDQTWGGELFF. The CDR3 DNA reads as TGCGCCAGCAGCCAAGATCAGACCTGGGGCGGGGAGCTGTTTTTT.